This is a list of T cell receptor beta chains from one sample in a study of blood T cell repertoires in COVID-19. TCRdb keeps only in-frame clones here, not all; method: immunoSEQ multiplex PCR. The data show 48,000 or so clones, approximately 84% seen once. The sequenced material came from peripheral blood. The source is an elderly woman with COVID-19, enrolled during active disease. Both conserved end residues are part of each CDR3. The D gene is left open where the match is weak. Some rows mark clone size as missing; the rest say once, few, many or name a class of expanded clone.

cdr3_nt cdr3_aa j_call clone_size v_call d_call
TGTGCCAGCTCACCACCAAGTAGCGGGAGGAGCACCGGGGAGCTGTTTTTT CASSPPSSGRSTGELFF TRBJ2-2 . TRBV18 TRBD2
TGCGCCAGCAGCGGGGGGAACAGGCCGTCTGGGGCCAACGTCCTGACTTTC CASSGGNRPSGANVLTF TRBJ2-6 few TRBV5-1 .
TGTGCCAGCAGTTTAACAGGGGGCGCGGAGACCCAGTACTTC CASSLTGGAETQYF TRBJ2-5 . TRBV28 TRBD1
TGTGCCAGCAACCGAGGACAGGGCCGATTAATGGACACCATATATTTT CASNRGQGRLMDTIYF TRBJ1-3 . TRBV2 TRBD1
TGTGCCAGCAGCTCCTCCATTGGCCGACGAGGGAGGATTGAAAAACTGTTTTTT CASSSSIGRRGRIEKLFF TRBJ1-4 few TRBV9 .
TGTGCCAGCAGCGTAGTGGGACAACCCGGGGAGCTGTTTTTT CASSVVGQPGELFF TRBJ2-2 . TRBV9 .
TGTGCCAGCAGCTTTCTGGCCTCCGGGGAGCTGTTTTTT CASSFLASGELFF TRBJ2-2 . TRBV7-3 .
TGTGCCAGCAATCAGGGTGGCACTGAAGCTTTCTTT CASNQGGTEAFF TRBJ1-1 . TRBV12-3/TRBV12-4 .
TGTGCCAGCAGCCGGGGCGCAACTACGCAGTATTTT CASSRGATTQYF TRBJ2-3 . TRBV3-1/TRBV3-2 .
TGTGCCAGCAGCTTAAGCCGGGGAAGACACAATGAGCAGTTCTTC CASSLSRGRHNEQFF TRBJ2-1 . TRBV11-3 .
TGTGCCAGCAGCTTAGAGGGGACTAGCGGGAGATTCTACAATGAGCAGTTCTTC CASSLEGTSGRFYNEQFF TRBJ2-1 . TRBV7-2 TRBD2
TGTGCCAGCAATTTCAGGGGGGACTATGGCTACACCTTC CASNFRGDYGYTF TRBJ1-2 . TRBV2 TRBD1
TGTGCCAGCAGCGCCCTTGTTGGAGGGCGCGGGGGCACTGAAGCTTTCTTT CASSALVGGRGGTEAFF TRBJ1-1 once TRBV7-9 .
TGTGCCAGCTCACCAAGGACAGGAGAAGAGACCCAGTACTTC CASSPRTGEETQYF TRBJ2-5 . TRBV18 TRBD1
TGTGCCAGTAGTATTCAAGGGGGGGATGAGCAGTTCTTC CASSIQGGDEQFF TRBJ2-1 . TRBV19 .
TGCGCCAGCAGCCAAGCTCAGACCCAGTCCTACGAGGGGCAGTACTTC CASSQAQTQSYEGQYF TRBJ2-7 once TRBV4-1 .
TGTGCCAGCAACCAACGGGGACTAGGGACAGATACGCAGTATTTT CASNQRGLGTDTQYF TRBJ2-3 . TRBV6-5 TRBD2
TGTGCCAGCAGCGCGAGGGGGGGAGGCAATCAGCCCCAGCATTTT CASSARGGGNQPQHF TRBJ1-5 . TRBV3-1/TRBV3-2 .
TGCAGCGTTGTAGGACTAGCGGGAGGAGGCAATGAGCAGTTCTTC CSVVGLAGGGNEQFF TRBJ2-1 . TRBV29-1 TRBD2
TGTGCCAGCAGTAGCGGGAGGCGAGATACGCAGTATTTT CASSSGRRDTQYF TRBJ2-3 . TRBV27 TRBD2
TGTGCCAGCAGCTCGAGGCAGGGGTCGGTCTATGGCTACACCTTC CASSSRQGSVYGYTF TRBJ1-2 few TRBV11-2 .
TGTGCCAGCAGCCAAGATCCTGGGACACGAACTATCGCAACTAATGAAAAACTGTTTTTT CASSQDPGTRTIATNEKLFF TRBJ1-4 few TRBV4-2 .
TGTGCCAGCTCACCTAGCCCCGGGGCCTACGAGCAGTACTTC CASSPSPGAYEQYF TRBJ2-7 . TRBV18 .
TGTGCCAGCAGCTTGGGGAGCATGGGTAATTCACCCCTCCACTTT CASSLGSMGNSPLHF TRBJ1-6 . TRBV5-5 .
TGTGCCAGCAGGGATAGCGGGATCGCCGGGAATGAGCAGTTCTTC CASRDSGIAGNEQFF TRBJ2-1 . TRBV2 TRBD2
TGTGCCAGCAGCCCTCGGCGGGAACGGCCCCAGCATTTT CASSPRRERPQHF TRBJ1-5 . TRBV7-2 .
TGTGCCAGCAGTGGACACAGGGGGCTTGCTAATGAAAAACTGTTTTTT CASSGHRGLANEKLFF TRBJ1-4 . TRBV2 TRBD1
TGTGCCAGCAGCTTAGTGGGCGGGAGTCTCTACGAGCAGTACTTC CASSLVGGSLYEQYF TRBJ2-7 . TRBV11-2 TRBD2
TGTGCCAGCATTTGGGGGGAGGGAGCTTTCTTT CASIWGEGAFF TRBJ1-1 . TRBV5-5 .
TGTGCCAGCAGCCAAGATCCGCGGAAGAACTACGAGCAGTACTTC CASSQDPRKNYEQYF TRBJ2-7 . TRBV3-1/TRBV3-2 .
TGTGCCAGCAGCAACGAAGGGGCCCCTTTCGCTGAAGCTTTCTTT CASSNEGAPFAEAFF TRBJ1-1 . TRBV7-2 .
TGTGCCAGCAGGGTAGCGGGAAGCTCCTACAATGAGCAGTTCTTC CASRVAGSSYNEQFF TRBJ2-1 . TRBV7-2 TRBD2
TGTGCCAGCAGCTCATACGGGACAGGGGGTAACGAGCAGTACTTC CASSSYGTGGNEQYF TRBJ2-7 . TRBV7-9 TRBD1
TGTGCCAGCAGCCCCGGACAGCTTAGGGAAAAACTGTTTTTT CASSPGQLREKLFF TRBJ1-4 . TRBV7-9 .
TGTGCCAGCAGAACATCTCCAAAGGGGGACACTGAAGCTTTCTTT CASRTSPKGDTEAFF TRBJ1-1 few TRBV21-1 .
TGTGCCAGCTCACCACGAGGTGGGGCTGGCAATCAGCCCCAGCATTTT CASSPRGGAGNQPQHF TRBJ1-5 few TRBV18 .
TGTGCCAGCTCACCGGACAGGACGAACTACGAGCAGTACTTC CASSPDRTNYEQYF TRBJ2-7 . TRBV18 TRBD1
TGTGCCAGCAGCACCTTTAGCGGGAGGGCTTGCACCGGGGAGCTGTTTTTT CASSTFSGRACTGELFF TRBJ2-2 . TRBV21-1 .
TGTGCCAGCTGTGGGACAGCATCCTACGAGCAGTACTTC CASCGTASYEQYF TRBJ2-7 once TRBV28 TRBD1